The 5 T cell receptor delta chains below come from one sample, sequenced in a study of DNA immune sequencing with unique molecular identifiers. Genomic DNA underwent 32-plex PCR targeting all 8 TRDV and 4 TRDJ genes. The library had 12-nucleotide UMIs introduced over 3 barcoding cycles, then a second adapter PCR. TCRdb re-processed the multiplex PCR reads via CATT. This sample has about 840 delta-chain clones; 26% occur once, and the top ten carry about 45%. The sample comprised gamma-delta T cells enriched from blood buffy coat, or unenriched PBMCs (not recorded which). Receptors were obtained from a human donor in good health.

This clone is termed hyperexpanded (1% or more). The sample has other DNA sequences that encode this CDR3 too. The V call is TRDV2, the J call TRDJ1; TRDD3 matches 12 bases. The CDR3 runs 16 residues. The germline V gene has CDR1 GEAIGNYY and CDR2 EKD. Trimming took 2 bases from V and 3 from J; bases not matched to a gene: 6. Here the CDR3 DNA reads TGTGCCTGTGACAAGCTGGGGGATACGCAGGCCGATAAACTCATCTTT. As protein: CACDKLGDTQADKLIF.

This clone turned up a few times. A far larger clone is only one base removed, so a read error is likely. The chain is built from TRDV2 and TRDJ1; 7 bases are a match to TRDD3. Per germline, CDR1 GEAIGNYY and CDR2 EKD. The CDR3 extends over 17 amino acids. V lost 2 bases to trimming and J lost 0 bases; unmatched junction nucleotides: 11. The CDR3 nucleotides read TGTGCCTGTGACATCCTCGTGTTGGGGGAGAACACCGATAAACTCATCTTT. Its translation: CACDILVLGENTDKLIF.

With regard to this clone: A single base separates this from a much larger clone, so it may be a read error. The CDR3 loop is CALGDPPPTDSVLGDTPQTAADKLIF. CDR3 sequence (DNA): TGTGCTCTTGGGGATCCCCCTCCTACGGATTCAGTACTGGGGGATACGCCCCAGACGGCCGCCGATAAACTCATCTTT. V usage is TRDV1 and J usage is TRDJ1; TRDD3 matches 13 bases. J lost 3 bases, V lost 3 bases, and 34 bases had no gene match. Germline V gene sequence: CDR1 TSWWSYY, CDR2 QGS. The CDR3 spans 26 residues.

Relative to its sample, this clone is large. Additional DNA sequences in this sample encode the identical CDR3. V gene TRDV2 combines with J gene TRDJ1; 11 positions match TRDD3. V gave up 0 bases and J gave up 0 bases; unmatched junction bases: 11. CDR3 length: 19 residues. Germline assignment: CDR1 GEAIGNYY and CDR2 EKD. CDR3 bases: TGTGCCTGTGACACCCTTAAAGCTGGGGGATACCCGGACACCGATAAACTCATCTTT. It translates to CACDTLKAGGYPDTDKLIF.

By sample share, this clone is large (0.1 to 1%). The rearrangement uses TRDV2 and TRDJ1; 8 nucleotides agree with TRDD3. V shed 3 bases and J 4 bases; nucleotides not matched to a gene: 6. The CDR3 sequence is 14 residues long. Germline loops: CDR1 GEAIGNYY, CDR2 EKD. The CDR3, as DNA: TGTGCCTGTGACGGTATGGGGGATCGCGATAAACTCATCTTT. This translates into CACDGMGDRDKLIF.